This T cell receptor (beta chain) was captured by sequencing in a study of T cells in Graves' hyperthyroidism and ophthalmopathy. The study, taken as a whole, reports: Blood shared most expanded thyroid clonotypes above 0.001.

There were TCR beta CDR3 regions amplified from RNA transcripts. When the TCR CDR3 underwent first-round RT-PCR, the HTBI primer set was used. TCRdb reprocessed the multiplex PCR reads with MiXCR, giving one entry per CDR3 protein. The table has roughly 800,000 distinct CDR3 sequences, roughly 40% seen once; the top ten hold approximately 8.7%. The CDR3 sequence is 15 residues long. Between the trimmed V and J ends, which lost 5 bases and 0 bases, there was a span of 8 bases. Only a few counts were recorded for this clonotype. Its matching antigen is unknown. The PBMCs were sourced from fresh peripheral blood (about 10 ml).

The chain links TRBV12-3 or TRBV12-4 to TRBJ2-6; no reliable D call. This TCR came from a man aged 18 to 30 with Graves' hyperthyroidism. Source material: blood. The CDR3 DNA reads as TGTGCCAGCAGTCCCCGGCCCTCTGGGGCCAACGTCCTGACTTTC. It yields the protein CASSPRPSGANVLTF.